One sample yielded the 14 T cell receptor beta chains listed below, sequenced in a study of OX40 agonist ivuxolimab in advanced cancers. Using immunoSEQ multiplex PCR, the repertoire was profiled, and TCRdb retains in-frame clones only, with some absent. This sample has about 66,000 clones, with approximately 92% found just once. The specimen comprised CD4+ or CD8+ T cells sorted from blood, sampled in a trial of the OX40 agonist ivuxolimab. These receptors all stem from an adult with an advanced solid tumor such as melanoma, head and neck, liver or kidney cancer.

The chain employs TRBV7-9 and TRBJ2-3; D is uncertain. CDR1 and CDR2 from the germline V gene are SEHNR and FQNEAQ (reference sequence). This CDR3 comprises 13 residues. V lost 3 bases and J 1 base, leaving 5 bases between the germline ends. CDR3: CASSLHGTDTQYF. The CDR3 region has the DNA TGTGCCAGCAGCTTGCACGGCACAGATACGCAGTATTTT.

This clone occurred once. This chain connects TRBV13 to TRBJ1-1; 8 nucleotides line up with TRBD1. The germline V gene encodes CDR1 PRHDT and CDR2 FYEKMQ (reference sequence). The V segment lost 4 bases and the J segment 1 base; nucleotides outside the gene matches: 5. CDR3 size: 15 residues. The CDR3, as DNA: TGTGCCAGCAGCTCAGGGGACAGGCCGAACACTGAAGCTTTCTTT. Its protein is CASSSGDRPNTEAFF.

The chain is built from TRBV2 and TRBJ2-7; tentatively, D is TRBD2 (5 bases). From germline, CDR1 is SNHLY and CDR2 FYNNEI. V was pared by 11 bases and J by 0 bases, with 14 bases between. This CDR3 region has 13 residues. The CDR3 here is CASRRGSSYEQYF. Here the CDR3 DNA reads TGTGCCTCCCGGAGAGGGAGCTCCTACGAGCAGTACTTC.

This clone showed up just a few times. The J gene is TRBJ1-2, the V gene TRBV7-9, with D perhaps matching TRBD1 (5 bases). The germline CDR1 and CDR2 sequences are SEHNR and FQNEAQ (reference sequence). The ends were cut back, 5 bases at V and 8 bases at J, with 9 bases in the middle. The CDR3 is made up of 11 amino acids. The CDR3 sequence: CASSARVGYTF. CDR3 nucleotides: TGTGCCAGCAGCGCCAGGGTCGGCTACACCTTC.

The V gene is TRBV6-6, the J gene TRBJ1-6; D might be TRBD1 (6 bases). V was trimmed by 5 bases and J by 7 bases, leaving 12 bases between them. Germline lookup yields CDR1 MNHNY and CDR2 SVGAGI (reference sequence). The CDR3 covers 14 residues. The CDR3 reads CASSTPGTNSPLHF. The DNA for the CDR3 is TGTGCCAGCAGTACGCCCGGGACAAATTCACCCCTCCACTTT.

The chain couples TRBV19 to TRBJ2-7, with D uncertain. This CDR3 is 11 amino acids long. Germline-derived CDR1 and CDR2 are LNHDA and SQIVND (reference sequence). V gave up 4 bases and J gave up 4 bases, with 5 bases separating them. DNA for the CDR3: TGTGCCAGTAGTAGTGGGTACGAGCAGTACTTC. Translating it yields CASSSGYEQYF.

CDR3 nucleotides: TGTGCCAGCTCCAAACCCTGGGGAGAGGGCTCCTACGAGCAGTACTTC. Its translation is CASSKPWGEGSYEQYF. The J gene is TRBJ2-7, the V gene TRBV18, with D maybe TRBD2 (5 bases). The V and J ends lost 6 bases and 0 bases respectively, with 18 bases between them. This CDR3 contains 16 residues. Germline CDR1 is KGHSH and CDR2 is LQKENI.

The chain is built from TRBV27 and TRBJ2-6; 8 nucleotides align to TRBD1. V gave up 5 bases and J gave up 3 bases; unmatched junction bases: 3. Germline V gives CDR1 MNHEY, CDR2 SMNVEV (reference sequence). There are 15 residues in the CDR3. This CDR3 reads CASSDRGFGANVLTF. The CDR3, as DNA: TGTGCCAGCAGTGACAGGGGTTTTGGGGCCAACGTCCTGACTTTC.

This chain links TRBV7-3 with TRBJ2-7, with 9 nucleotides matching TRBD1. J was trimmed by 7 bases and V by 5 bases; bases with no gene match: 6. CDR3 size: 13 residues. CDR1 and CDR2 from the germline V gene are SGHTA and FQGTGA. The CDR3 loop is CASSPQGASEQYF. The DNA for the CDR3 is TGTGCCAGCAGCCCACAGGGGGCGAGTGAGCAGTACTTC.

Only one count was recorded for this clone. V usage is TRBV30 and J usage is TRBJ1-1; TRBD1 matches 7 bases. The CDR3 is 12 amino acids. The germline V gene has CDR1 GTSNPN and CDR2 SVGIG (reference sequence). V lost 0 bases and J lost 7; bases outside the gene matches: 2. CDR3 in amino acids: CAWSVGDSEAFF. CDR3 sequence (DNA): TGTGCCTGGAGTGTGGGGGACAGTGAAGCTTTCTTT.

This chain links TRBV5-4 with TRBJ2-7, with a weak D call TRBD2 (5 bases). The CDR3 is 14 residues long. Germline values: CDR1 SGHNT, CDR2 YYREEE (reference sequence). Between the trimmed V and J ends, which lost 1 base and 0 bases, there was a span of 8 bases. The CDR3 region is CASSLQRSSYEQYF. CDR3 in DNA: TGTGCCAGCAGCTTGCAGCGGAGCTCCTACGAGCAGTACTTC.

This chain joins TRBV7-8 and TRBJ2-3; 10 bases agree with TRBD2. CDR1 SGHVS and CDR2 FQNEAQ come from the germline V gene. Unmatched junction bases numbered 8, after V lost 8 bases and J lost 6 bases. The CDR3 sequence is 14 residues long. The CDR3 nucleotides read TGTGCCAGCTGTGAGCGGGGGGGCCGGGATACGCAGTATTTT. It encodes CASCERGGRDTQYF.

The rearrangement links TRBV29-1 to TRBJ2-7, with 7 bases fitting TRBD1. The CDR3 totals 12 residues. With V trimmed by 5 bases and J by 2 bases, 3 bases remained unmatched. Germline-derived CDR1 and CDR2 are SQVTM and ANQGSEA. CDR3 nucleotides: TGCAGCGTTCCAGGGGGAACCTACGAGCAGTACTTC. It translates to CSVPGGTYEQYF.

The V call is TRBV29-1, the J call TRBJ2-1; 14 bases map to TRBD2. CDR1 and CDR2 from the germline V gene are SQVTM and ANQGSEA. The CDR3 is 15 amino acids. The junction had 1 base not matched to a gene; V was cut back by 3 bases and J by 3 bases. The CDR3 loop is CSVDGTSGSYNEQFF. The CDR3 coding sequence is TGCAGCGTTGATGGGACTAGCGGGAGCTACAATGAGCAGTTCTTC.